The present TCR beta chain was sequenced within a study of blood T cell repertoires in COVID-19. For the study at large: The origin of the acute and convalescent COVID-19 samples was the United States, Italy and Spain.

Self-reported history from a screening survey and questionnaire set each donor's cohort. Germline CDR1 reads SGHTA; CDR2 reads FQGNSA. The V end was cut by 5 bases, the J end by 4 bases, with 23 bases between. The CDR3 consists of 18 residues. Study processing details: Amplifying reference gene primers gave estimates of nucleated cell counts. Profiling relied on immunoSEQ multiplex PCR, and the TCRdb table lists in-frame clones only, not all of them. V, J and clone size reflect that table, while D and trimming were determined from the DNA. This repertoire shows fewer than 350,000 clones, roughly 93% found once; its top ten account for 2% to 2.5%.

The chain recombines TRBV7-2 with TRBJ1-4, with a tentative D call TRBD1 (6 bases). Specimen: PBMCs or T cells enriched from blood (not recorded which). This receptor was identified in a woman aged 40 to 50 with acute COVID-19. CDR3 region: CASSPDPGHLLDNEKLFF. The CDR3 DNA sequence: TGTGCCAGCAGCCCCGATCCGGGACACCTCTTAGATAATGAAAAACTGTTTTTT.